This T cell receptor (beta chain) was retrieved from a study of STAT5B mutations in CD4+ large granular lymphocyte leukemia. Study results and limitations: Top patient clones used TRBV06 genes more often: 8/27 versus 2/35 in controls. Patient CD4-sorted repertoires looked more clonal than healthy CD4+ repertoires, even without putative leukemic clones.

Worth noting for this clone: No antigen is known for it.

The repertoire was sequenced with immunoSEQ multiplex PCR; TCRdb's copy has only in-frame clones and lacks some. The table lists under 35,000 clones, around 90% of them singletons, with approximately 0.41% in the top ten. Trimming took 4 bases from V and 0 from J, leaving 15 bases between them. Germline-derived CDR1 and CDR2 are SGHTS and YDEGEE. The CDR3 sequence is 16 residues long. Sequencing was performed on CD4+ T cells from blood buffy coats. This rearrangement joins TRBV5-8 to TRBJ2-3; weak D call: TRBD2 (6 bases). This clonotype was sampled from a human donor in good health. CDR3 residues: CASSPEWAGSTDTQYF. The CDR3 nucleotides read TGTGCCAGCAGCCCCGAATGGGCGGGGAGCACAGATACGCAGTATTTT.